This T cell receptor (beta chain) stems from a study of glioma-infiltrating T cells listed by TCRdb under 2016. For context, the study as a whole: The study sequenced TCR alpha- and beta-chain repertoires from glioma tissue, from non-neoplastic brain tissue and from matched peripheral blood mononuclear cells. Each tissue-infiltrating repertoire was compared with the same patient's peripheral blood repertoire to measure divergence between tissue and blood T-cell populations. The paired cohort was made up of three low-grade glioma patients, eight primary glioblastoma patients and three non-glioma patients who contributed non-neoplastic brain tissue. General conclusions and limits of the study: Very few CDR3 sequences were shared between tissue and blood, attributed to high CDR3 diversity and limited sampling. VJ-independent divergence between tissue and blood was found to be below expectation in non-neoplastic patients but above expectation in all gliomas, particularly low-grade gliomas. Group comparisons rested on small numbers: three non-neoplastic, three low-grade glioma and roughly eight glioblastoma patients.

TCR alpha and beta CDR3 regions were amplified with the iRepertoire nested amplicon-rescue multiplex PCR (arm-PCR) platform from RNA. One-step reverse transcription and amplification used about 85-400 ng of tissue mRNA or PBMC total RNA as input. Following bead purification, Illumina adapters were added by a secondary multiplex PCR, and the libraries were gel-purified between 200 and 400 bp. Libraries carried internal 6-nucleotide barcodes used for demultiplexing. Sequencing of the libraries was done on an Illumina MiSeq using 2x220 or 2x250 nucleotide paired-end reads. Regarding the original processing steps: Paired reads were merged using FLASH 1.2.11 and aligned with BWA-MEM to the GRCh37 human genome, and TRA and TRB reads were then extracted. V and J assignment used an IMGT-derived reference of cassette sequences and CDR3 motifs that included pseudogenes. Reads were translated in three frames, and productive CDR3s were defined as those with a C...FGXG motif and no stop codons. A clonotype was defined as a unique combination of a V-J cassette pair and a CDR3 amino acid sequence. Filtering of reads was based on Hamming distance, with the threshold set by the sequence error rate of each sample in mapped regions. TCRdb reworked the public reads: Q25 trimming with fastp, MiXCR clone assembly, productive beta chains retained. CDR3 protein sequences are deduplicated, and each keeps its most common genes and DNA. None of the V and J calls come from the authors' own analysis; TCRdb made them. The sample table holds around 190,000 distinct CDR3 sequences, of which more than 35% were seen once. The top ten clones comprise roughly 5.5% of the sample.

Comment on this clonotype: Its antigen is still unknown. The junction differs from germline at one of its ends, possibly a read error.

Including cysteine and phenylalanine, the CDR3 has 15 amino acids. The sequence is cut down to CDR3 DNA, 45 bases in frame from base 1. Sequences SEHNR (CDR1) and FQNEAQ (CDR2) are obtained from the germline V gene (reference sequence). The sequence was collected from a human donor with low-grade glioma or glioblastoma, undergoing nonglioma brain surgery, or in good health (not recorded which). The V and J genes are TRBV7-9 and TRBJ2-3; TRBD2 lines up with 11 middle nucleotides. Sequencing was done on a sample of glioma tissue, nonneoplastic brain tissue, or PBMCs (not recorded which). The DNA sequence follows: TGTGCCAGCAGCCCTACTAGCGGGAGCTCCGATAAGCAGTATTTT. This encodes CASSPTSGSSDKQYF.